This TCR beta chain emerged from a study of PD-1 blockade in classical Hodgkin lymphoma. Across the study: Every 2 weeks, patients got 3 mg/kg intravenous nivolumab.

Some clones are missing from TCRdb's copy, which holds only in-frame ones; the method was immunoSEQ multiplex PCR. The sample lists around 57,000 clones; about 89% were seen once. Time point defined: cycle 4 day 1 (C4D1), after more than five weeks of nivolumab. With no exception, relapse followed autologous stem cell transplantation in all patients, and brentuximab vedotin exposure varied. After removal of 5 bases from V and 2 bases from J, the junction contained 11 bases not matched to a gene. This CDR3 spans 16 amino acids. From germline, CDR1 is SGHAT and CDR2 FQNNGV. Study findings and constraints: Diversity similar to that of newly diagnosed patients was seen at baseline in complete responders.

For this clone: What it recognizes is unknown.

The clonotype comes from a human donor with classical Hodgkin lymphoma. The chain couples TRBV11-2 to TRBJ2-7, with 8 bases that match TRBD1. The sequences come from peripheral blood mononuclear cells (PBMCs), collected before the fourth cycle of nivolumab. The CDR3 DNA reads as TGTGCCAGCAGCCCTGGCCGGGACAGGTTCACCTACGAGCAGTACTTC. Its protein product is CASSPGRDRFTYEQYF.